These T cell receptor beta chains were read from a single sample in a study of lymphopenia after photon versus proton radiotherapy. Repertoires were generated with immunoSEQ multiplex PCR, while TCRdb's copy carries only in-frame clones and drops some. The sample includes tens of thousands of clones, about nine tenths of them seen just once. The sample in question was peripheral blood, obtained from a patient treated with proton-based radiotherapy. These receptor sequences come from an elderly man with esophageal cancer. Each CDR3 is given with its conserved first and last residue. The order of the fields is V gene, CDR3 length, J gene, D gene, clone size, CDR3 DNA, CDR3 protein. D genes are given only for firm matches. The size entry is marked missing in some rows and otherwise reads once, few, many or a size class.

TRBV19,15,TRBJ2-5,-,-,TGTGCCAGTAGTGTATCCGGGACCGGCAACCGAGAGCAGTACTTC,CASSVSGTGNREQYF
TRBV9,14,TRBJ2-1,-,-,TGTGCCAGCAGTGCCGGGGGAGCGTACAATGAGCAGTTCTTC,CASSAGGAYNEQFF
TRBV6-5,14,TRBJ1-1,-,-,TGTGCCAGCAGTTACTCCCAGGGAGAGACTCAAGCTTTCTTT,CASSYSQGETQAFF
TRBV7-2,14,TRBJ2-7,-,-,TGTGCCAGCAGCCGAGGGGCAGTTTCTTACGAGCAGTACTTC,CASSRGAVSYEQYF
TRBV29-1,14,TRBJ2-1,TRBD1,-,TGCAGCGCCGGAGACAGGGGCTCCTACAATGAGCAGTTCTTC,CSAGDRGSYNEQFF
TRBV10-2,18,TRBJ2-3,TRBD2,-,TGCGCCAGCAGTCGTTCCGGGACTAGCGGGGGTAGCACAGATACGCAGTATTTT,CASSRSGTSGGSTDTQYF
TRBV7-2,16,TRBJ1-1,-,once,TGTGCCAGCAACGAACGTGGGTGGGGCGGGAACACTGAAGCTTTCTTT,CASNERGWGGNTEAFF
TRBV14,14,TRBJ2-2,-,-,TGTGCCAGCAGCCAAGTCATAGGGACCGGGGAGCTGTTTTTT,CASSQVIGTGELFF
TRBV15,15,TRBJ2-7,-,-,TGTGCCACCAGCAGAGAGGGGGGTCCGGCTTACGAGCAGTACTTC,CATSREGGPAYEQYF
TRBV18,12,TRBJ1-1,-,-,TGTGCCAGCTCACCGGACACGCTTGAAGCTTTCTTT,CASSPDTLEAFF
TRBV29-1,13,TRBJ1-3,-,-,TGCAGCGTTGGGGGGGGAAGGGGAAACACCATATATTTT,CSVGGGRGNTIYF
TRBV30,14,TRBJ1-6,TRBD1,-,TGTGCCTGGAGTGGGGGGACAGAGTATTCACCCCTCCACTTT,CAWSGGTEYSPLHF
TRBV7-3,15,TRBJ2-5,-,once,TGTGCCAGCAGCTCCCTGAAGGGTCCTCGGGAGACCCAGTACTTC,CASSSLKGPRETQYF
TRBV30,15,TRBJ1-6,-,few,TGTGCCTGGAGTGTACGAGGTCTCTATAATTCACCCCTCCACTTT,CAWSVRGLYNSPLHF
TRBV5-1,17,TRBJ2-3,TRBD2,-,TGCGCCAGCAGCTTGGTTGGAGCGGGAGGGCCATTAAATACGCAGTATTTT,CASSLVGAGGPLNTQYF
TRBV18,14,TRBJ2-7,TRBD2,-,TGTGCCAGCTCACCGACTAGCGGGGGGGTACGGCAGTACTTC,CASSPTSGGVRQYF
TRBV6-1,13,TRBJ1-5,TRBD1,-,TGTGCCAGCTGTGACAGGGCGGATCAGCCCCAGCATTTT,CASCDRADQPQHF
TRBV19,15,TRBJ2-7,TRBD2,-,TGTGCCAGTAGTACGACTAGCCGACAATCCTACGAGCAGTACTTC,CASSTTSRQSYEQYF
TRBV9,15,TRBJ2-7,TRBD2,-,TGTGCCAGCAGCGTGCGGACTAGCGGGATCTACGAGCAGTACTTC,CASSVRTSGIYEQYF
TRBV5-1,15,TRBJ2-7,TRBD1,-,TGCGCCAGCAGCGCGACCGGGACAGGATTATACGAGCAGTACTTC,CASSATGTGLYEQYF
TRBV5-1,16,TRBJ2-1,-,-,TGCGCCAGCAGCCCCCGGAGGCAGGGGTCCTACAATGAGCAGTTCTTC,CASSPRRQGSYNEQFF
TRBV6-1,14,TRBJ2-1,TRBD1,-,TGTGCCACCTCAAGCGGACAGGGGTGGAATGAGCAGTTCTTC,CATSSGQGWNEQFF
TRBV27,13,TRBJ2-7,-,-,TGTGCCAGCAGGAGGGCAATCAACTACGAGCAGTACTTC,CASRRAINYEQYF
TRBV7-2,15,TRBJ1-1,TRBD1,-,TGTGCCAGCAGCTTCCGACAGGGTTACGACACTGAAGCTTTCTTT,CASSFRQGYDTEAFF
TRBV19,14,TRBJ1-2,-,-,TGTGCCAGTAGTATAAGGGGTGGGGTCGACGGCTACACCTTC,CASSIRGGVDGYTF
TRBV7-2,17,TRBJ2-5,TRBD2,-,TGTGCCAGCAGCTTAGCACTAGCGGGCCCCCCACAAGAGACCCAGTACTTC,CASSLALAGPPQETQYF
TRBV5-1,16,TRBJ2-3,TRBD2,-,TGCGCCAGCAGCCCTAAGCGGGACCAAAGCACAGATACGCAGTATTTT,CASSPKRDQSTDTQYF
TRBV6-1,14,TRBJ1-1,-,-,TGTGCCAGCAGATTAAGGGGATTGGACACTGAAGCTTTCTTT,CASRLRGLDTEAFF